The 27 T cell receptor beta chains below come from one sample, sequenced in a study of tumor-infiltrating lymphocytes in localized non-small cell lung cancer. Using immunoSEQ multiplex PCR, the repertoire was profiled, and TCRdb retains in-frame clones only, with some absent. The sample holds several thousand clones, about 79% seen once. The sequenced sample was uninvolved lung tissue not adjacent to the tumor. The receptors were sampled from a human donor with non-small cell lung cancer.

The genes are TRBV7-8 and TRBJ2-5, with D tentatively TRBD1 (5 bases). The V gene lost 5 bases and the J gene lost 3 bases, with 7 bases spanning the gap. Germline V CDR1 and CDR2: SGHVS, FQNEAQ. The CDR3 has 12 amino acids. The CDR3 region is CASSRREETQYF. In DNA, the CDR3 is TGTGCCAGCAGCCGCAGGGAAGAGACCCAGTACTTC. The full variable domain, completed using reference TRBV7-8 and TRBJ2-5, is GAGVSQSPRYKVAKRGQDVALRCDPISGHVSLFWYQQALGQGPEFLTYFQNEAQLDKSGLPSDRFFAERPEGSVSTLKIQRTQQEDSAVYLCASSRREETQYFGPGTRLLVL.

This sequence joins TRBV19 and TRBJ2-1; maybe TRBD1 (5 bases). CDR1 LNHDA and CDR2 SQIVND come from the germline V gene (reference sequence). The CDR3 has 12 residues. Trimming left V 5 bases short and J 6 bases short, with 8 bases between. The CDR3 DNA sequence: TGTGCCAGTAGTCGACAGAGCAATGAGCAGTTCTTC. This translates into CASSRQSNEQFF.

In its sample, this clone was seen a few times. The chain joins TRBV18 to TRBJ1-5, with D unresolved. Per the germline V gene, CDR1 is KGHSH and CDR2 is LQKENI. V lost 3 bases to trimming and J lost 4 bases, with 10 bases between them. The CDR3 is made up of 14 amino acids. CDR3 DNA: TGTGCCAGCTCACCCCGACGGGGAAATCAGCCCCAGCATTTT. Residues: CASSPRRGNQPQHF.

The V and J genes are TRBV7-8 and TRBJ2-7; unclear D gene. This CDR3 is 14 amino acids long. The germline V gene has CDR1 SGHVS and CDR2 FQNEAQ. The V end lost 5 bases, the J end lost 2 bases, and 13 bases lay between the germline ends. CDR3 residues: CASSPTAVTYEQYF. The DNA for the CDR3 is TGTGCCAGCAGCCCCACCGCGGTCACCTACGAGCAGTACTTC.

This rearrangement joins TRBV4-1 to TRBJ2-4; 8 bases line up with TRBD1. The CDR3 loop spans 14 amino acids. Per germline, CDR1 MGHRA and CDR2 YSYEKL. V lost 4 bases and J lost 5; bases outside the gene matches: 4. The CDR3 protein is CASSLGQGENIQYF. CDR3 sequence (DNA): TGCGCCAGCAGCCTAGGACAGGGCGAAAACATTCAGTACTTC.

This chain links TRBV5-1 with TRBJ2-3, with D possibly being TRBD1 (7 bases). V shed 7 bases and J shed 6 bases, with 12 bases lying between them. The length of the CDR3 is 12 residues. From germline, CDR1 is SGHRS and CDR2 YFSETQ. In nucleotides, the CDR3 is TGCGCCAGCTCGGAGGGGGCTGATACGCAGTATTTT. Protein: CASSEGADTQYF.

The V call is TRBV19, the J call TRBJ1-1, with D uncertain. The CDR3 consists of 16 residues. Germline V CDR1 and CDR2: LNHDA, SQIVND (reference sequence). Trimming pared 9 bases from V and 0 bases from J, leaving 20 bases between. In DNA, the CDR3 is TGTGCCAGCACCCCACGTTTGTCCAGTTTGAACACTGAAGCTTTCTTT. Translation: CASTPRLSSLNTEAFF.

This clone was seen a few times. This rearrangement joins TRBV19 to TRBJ1-2; TRBD1 might be the D (5 bases). Per germline, CDR1 LNHDA and CDR2 SQIVND (reference sequence). This CDR3 comprises 15 residues. V was pared by 3 bases and J by 2 bases, with 13 bases between. The CDR3 sequence: CASSMGEAPNYGYTF. In nucleotides, the CDR3 is TGTGCCAGTAGTATGGGGGAAGCCCCCAACTATGGCTACACCTTC.

The gene calls are TRBV29-1 and TRBJ1-1; D not certain. The ends were cut back, 5 bases at V and 8 bases at J, with 15 bases in the middle. Germline V gene lookup returns CDR1 SQVTM and CDR2 ANQGSEA. CDR3 size: 12 residues. The CDR3 region has the DNA TGCAGCGTTTTTGGCTACAGACAAGAAGCTTTCTTT. It specifies CSVFGYRQEAFF.

The rearrangement links TRBV15 to TRBJ2-3; unclear D gene. V lost 0 bases to trimming and J lost 2 bases, with 6 bases between them. This CDR3 has 14 amino acids. CDR1 and CDR2 from the germline V gene are LNHNV and YYDKDF (reference sequence). As DNA, the CDR3 is TGTGCCACCAGCAGAGATTTGGTCACAGATACGCAGTATTTT. Amino acids: CATSRDLVTDTQYF.

V is TRBV10-3 and J is TRBJ2-5; the match to TRBD2 covers 7 bases. Germline values: CDR1 ENHRY, CDR2 SYGVKD. J was trimmed by 5 bases and V by 4 bases; bases with no gene match: 10. The CDR3 has 15 residues. The CDR3 is CAISAPKRGGETQYF. The CDR3 DNA reads as TGTGCCATCAGTGCCCCCAAGCGGGGAGGGGAGACCCAGTACTTC.

The chain employs TRBV5-1 and TRBJ2-3; no reliable D call. V was clipped by 0 bases and J by 2 bases, with 7 bases between them. Germline V gene lookup returns CDR1 SGHRS and CDR2 YFSETQ. The CDR3 covers 14 residues. In DNA, the CDR3 is TGCGCCAGCAGCTTGGGGCTAGACACAGATACGCAGTATTTT. As protein: CASSLGLDTDTQYF.

This clone occurred once. The V call is TRBV7-2, the J call TRBJ1-5; D is undetermined. V was clipped by 0 bases and J by 1 base, with 10 bases between them. Germline lookup yields CDR1 SGHTA and CDR2 FQGNSA. The CDR3 is made up of 16 amino acids. The CDR3 DNA sequence: TGTGCCAGCAGCTTAGCCGGTCCGCTAAGCAATCAGCCCCAGCATTTT. As protein: CASSLAGPLSNQPQHF.

This clone occurred once. V and J are TRBV18 and TRBJ1-1; TRBD1 matches 9 bases. J gave up 4 bases and V 2 bases, and 2 bases lay outside the gene matches. The CDR3 is made up of 14 amino acids. The germline V gene has CDR1 KGHSH and CDR2 LQKENI. CDR3 sequence: CASSPSTGGTEAFF. In DNA form, the CDR3 reads TGTGCCAGCTCACCATCGACAGGGGGCACTGAAGCTTTCTTT.

This clone was detected once. The CDR3 sequence: CASSLGGASPNEQFF. CDR3 sequence (DNA): TGCGCCAGCAGCCTCGGGGGGGCTTCACCAAATGAGCAGTTCTTC. This chain uses TRBV4-3 with TRBJ2-1, with TRBD2 matching over 8 bases. The CDR3 runs to 15 residues. CDR1 is LGHNA and CDR2 is YSLEER in the germline V gene. With 4 bases clipped from V and 7 bases from J, the junction kept 9 bases outside the gene matches.

This clone was found a few times. The rearrangement joins TRBV5-6 to TRBJ2-1; 10 nucleotides align to TRBD1. After removal of 4 bases from V and 4 bases from J, the junction contained 8 bases not matched to a gene. The CDR3 is made up of 16 amino acids. Germline CDR1 reads SGHDT; CDR2 reads YYEEEE. Here the CDR3 reads CASSGDRGEVYNEQFF. The CDR3, as DNA: TGTGCCAGCAGCGGGGACAGGGGTGAGGTATACAATGAGCAGTTCTTC.

The rearrangement joins TRBV28 to TRBJ1-4; the D gene is possibly TRBD1 (5 bases). The V and J ends lost 5 bases and 4 bases respectively, with 11 bases between them. There are 14 residues in the CDR3. CDR1 and CDR2 (germline): MDHEN, SYDVKM. CDR3 bases: TGTGCCAGCAGTGGGAGGGGTGGTAATGAAAAACTGTTTTTT. As protein: CASSGRGGNEKLFF.

This chain connects TRBV5-4 to TRBJ2-5, with 8 bases aligning to TRBD2. The length of the CDR3 is 14 residues. V lost 3 bases, J lost 5 bases, and 6 bases stayed unmatched. Germline assignment: CDR1 SGHNT and CDR2 YYREEE (reference sequence). In DNA form, the CDR3 reads TGTGCCAGCAGCTCTGGAGCGGGGGCGGAGACCCAGTACTTC. Its protein is CASSSGAGAETQYF.

This chain joins TRBV19 and TRBJ2-7, with D maybe TRBD1 (6 bases). The CDR3 runs to 14 residues. Trimming cost V 2 bases and J 4 bases, with 12 bases left between them. Germline CDR1 and CDR2: LNHDA and SQIVND (reference sequence). The CDR3 bases are TGTGCCAGTAGTATACGTACAGGGCAATACGAGCAGTACTTC. Translation gives CASSIRTGQYEQYF.

The rearrangement joins TRBV19 to TRBJ1-1, with 7 bases that match TRBD1. The CDR3 has 13 residues. V shed 1 base and J 5 bases; nucleotides not matched to a gene: 1. Germline V gives CDR1 LNHDA, CDR2 SQIVND (reference sequence). The CDR3 nucleotides are TGTGCCAGTAGTATAGCAGGGGGTACTGAAGCTTTCTTT. It codes for CASSIAGGTEAFF.

This sequence joins TRBV9 and TRBJ2-3, with 8 bases matching TRBD2. Germline CDR1 is SGDLS and CDR2 is YYNGEE. This CDR3 is built from 15 residues. V lost 0 bases to trimming and J lost 6 bases; unmatched junction nucleotides: 6. CDR3 residues: CASSVGGGGRDTQYF. In DNA, the CDR3 is TGTGCCAGCAGCGTAGGTGGCGGGGGGAGGGATACGCAGTATTTT.

The chain recombines TRBV29-1 with TRBJ2-5; possibly TRBD1 for D (9 bases). Trimming took off 5 bases at V and 4 bases at J, with 14 bases between the two ends. Germline lookup yields CDR1 SQVTM and CDR2 ANQGSEA. This CDR3 region has 13 residues. The CDR3 nucleotides read TGCAGCGTTCGGGGGGGACAGGGAGAGACCCAGTACTTC. Translating gives CSVRGGQGETQYF. Based on the CDR3 plus reference TRBV29-1 and TRBJ2-5, the full variable domain is SAVISQKPSRDICQRGTSLTIQCQVDSQVTMMFWYRQQPGQSLTLIATANQGSEATYESGFVIDKFPISRPNLTFSTLTVSNMSPEDSSIYLCSVRGGQGETQYFGPGTRLLVL.

This chain uses TRBV5-1 with TRBJ2-7; TRBD1 might be the D (6 bases). Germline V CDR1 and CDR2: SGHRS, YFSETQ. The ends were cut back, 5 bases at V and 7 bases at J, with 28 bases in the middle. The CDR3 runs 17 residues. In DNA, the CDR3 is TGCGCCAGCAGTTCCCGACTACAGGGAAGGGAATCTCGTGAGCAGTACTTC. This sequence encodes CASSSRLQGRESREQYF.

The rearrangement links TRBV7-9 to TRBJ2-5, with D perhaps matching TRBD2 (5 bases). The V gene lost 5 bases and the J gene lost 2 bases, with 9 bases spanning the gap. The length of the CDR3 is 13 residues. Germline-derived CDR1 and CDR2 are SEHNR and FQNEAQ (reference sequence). This CDR3 is CASSPGRQETQYF. The DNA of the CDR3 is TGTGCCAGCAGCCCTGGGAGACAAGAGACCCAGTACTTC.

The chain combines TRBV10-1 with TRBJ1-6; tentatively, D is TRBD1 (5 bases). V lost 5 bases to trimming and J lost 4 bases, with 24 bases between them. The CDR3 is 19 residues long. Germline loops: CDR1 WNHNN, CDR2 SYGVQD (reference sequence). This CDR3 reads CASSTQGNLSIRYNSPLHF. In DNA, the CDR3 is TGCGCCAGCAGTACTCAGGGAAATTTATCGATCAGATATAATTCACCCCTCCACTTT.

The chain carries TRBV7-3 and TRBJ2-1; D call uncertain. Germline CDR1 reads SGHTA; CDR2 reads FQGTGA. Trimming took off 1 base at V and 4 bases at J, with 5 bases between the two ends. This CDR3 spans 13 amino acids. The CDR3, as DNA: TGTGCCAGCAGCTTAAGTCATTACAATGAGCAGTTCTTC. Translated: CASSLSHYNEQFF.

The rearrangement links TRBV19 to TRBJ2-3; the D gene is possibly TRBD1 (5 bases). Looked up from germline, CDR1 is LNHDA and CDR2 is SQIVND (reference sequence). The V and J ends lost 3 bases and 4 bases respectively, with 8 bases between them. CDR3 size: 13 residues. For the CDR3, the DNA is TGTGCCAGTAGTATCCAGGGCTCAGATACGCAGTATTTT. Its translation: CASSIQGSDTQYF. Using reference TRBV19 and TRBJ2-3 for the parts outside the CDR3, the full variable domain is DGGITQSPKYLFRKEGQNVTLSCEQNLNHDAMYWYRQDPGQGLRLIYYSQIVNDFQKGDIAEGYSVSREKKESFPLTVTSAQKNPTAFYLCASSIQGSDTQYFGPGTRLTVL.